This entry features one T cell receptor (beta chain) sequence. Repertoires were generated with immunoSEQ multiplex PCR, while TCRdb's copy carries only in-frame clones and drops some. The repertoire consists of about 380,000 clones, with more than 75% occurring once and the leading ten covering approximately 1.2%. CDR3 length equals 15 residues. Germline V gene sequence: CDR1 LNHDA, CDR2 SQIVND (reference sequence). With V trimmed by 6 bases and J by 0 bases, 8 bases remained unmatched. The data belong to a study of blood T cell repertoires in COVID-19. The chain combines TRBV19 with TRBJ2-7, with 7 bases matching TRBD1. Specimen: PBMCs or T cells enriched from blood (not recorded which). The clonotype originates from a woman aged 18-29 years who had recovered from COVID-19. CDR3 in amino acids: CASRRNDRDSYEQYF. The CDR3 region has the DNA TGTGCCAGTAGGAGAAACGACAGGGACTCCTACGAGCAGTACTTC. Full variable domain (remainder filled in from reference TRBV19 and TRBJ2-7): DGGITQSPKYLFRKEGQNVTLSCEQNLNHDAMYWYRQDPGQGLRLIYYSQIVNDFQKGDIAEGYSVSREKKESFPLTVTSAQKNPTAFYLCASRRNDRDSYEQYFGPGTRLTVT.